Here is one T cell receptor beta chain with its context. Its antigen remains unknown. The data were produced by immunoSEQ multiplex PCR, yet TCRdb's version contains in-frame clones alone and is incomplete. The sample records approximately 130,000 clones, around nine tenths being singletons. V was clipped by 6 bases and J by 8 bases, with 7 bases between them. Germline V CDR1 and CDR2: MNHNS, SASEGT. The CDR3 totals 11 residues. This sample stems from a study of graft-versus-host responses after intestinal transplantation. Overall study: Recipients got multivisceral, liver-intestinal, or isolated intestinal transplants. Study-level points and caveats: When patients had graft-donor T cell macrochimerism, their allografts held high graft-versus-host to host-versus-graft clonal ratios. The authors found GvH clones in recipient marrow, some appearing first in ileum or blood.

V and J are TRBV6-1 and TRBJ2-2; D unclear. The source material was unstimulated CD4+ T cells sorted from spleen or lymph node cells, sampled before intestinal transplant. The TCR comes from a human donor who received an intestinal transplant. CDR3 amino acids: CASRPLGELFF. Written as DNA, the CDR3 is TGTGCCAGCAGACCTCTGGGGGAGCTGTTTTTT.